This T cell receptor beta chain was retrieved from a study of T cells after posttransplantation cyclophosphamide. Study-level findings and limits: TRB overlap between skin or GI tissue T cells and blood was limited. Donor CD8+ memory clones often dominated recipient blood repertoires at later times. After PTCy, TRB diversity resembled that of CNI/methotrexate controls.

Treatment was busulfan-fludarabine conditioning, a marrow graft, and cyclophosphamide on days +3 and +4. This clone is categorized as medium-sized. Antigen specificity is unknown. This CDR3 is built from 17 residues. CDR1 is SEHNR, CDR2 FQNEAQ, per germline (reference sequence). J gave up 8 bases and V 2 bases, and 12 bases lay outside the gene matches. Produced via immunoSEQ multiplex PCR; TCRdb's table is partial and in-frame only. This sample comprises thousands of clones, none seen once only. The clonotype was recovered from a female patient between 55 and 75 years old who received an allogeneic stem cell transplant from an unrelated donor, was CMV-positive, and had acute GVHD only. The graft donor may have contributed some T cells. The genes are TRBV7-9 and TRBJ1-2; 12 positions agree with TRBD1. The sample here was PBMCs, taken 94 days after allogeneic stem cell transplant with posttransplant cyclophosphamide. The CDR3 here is CASSLSRDRGLRVGYTF. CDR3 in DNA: TGTGCCAGCAGCTTATCCCGGGACAGGGGGCTAAGAGTAGGCTACACCTTC.